This TCR beta chain was captured in a study of OX40 agonist ivuxolimab in advanced cancers. On the study more broadly: Ivuxolimab is a fully human IgG2 antibody that activates OX40 (CD134).

Only one count was recorded for this clone. Its target is unknown. Sequenced by immunoSEQ multiplex PCR; TCRdb stores in-frame clones only, minus some. This table has about 53,000 clones, 75% to 90% appearing once. Unmatched junction bases numbered 11, after V lost 5 bases and J lost 1 base. The CDR3 is 17 residues long. Germline CDR1 is SGHVS and CDR2 is FQNEAQ. Study-level findings and limits: Nonresponders included some who also had low normalized T-cell clonal expansion. At 0.1 to 3.0 mg/kg, clonal expansion of CD4+ and CD8+ blood T cells had occurred by week 6.

The rearrangement uses TRBV7-8 and TRBJ2-3, with 8 bases matching TRBD1. The sequences come from CD4+ or CD8+ T cells sorted from blood, collected in a trial of the OX40 agonist ivuxolimab. This TCR was sampled from an adult with an advanced solid tumor such as melanoma, head and neck, liver or kidney cancer. This CDR3 reads CASSPRQGIFGTDTQYF. In nucleotides, the CDR3 is TGTGCCAGCAGCCCCAGACAGGGGATTTTTGGCACAGATACGCAGTATTTT.